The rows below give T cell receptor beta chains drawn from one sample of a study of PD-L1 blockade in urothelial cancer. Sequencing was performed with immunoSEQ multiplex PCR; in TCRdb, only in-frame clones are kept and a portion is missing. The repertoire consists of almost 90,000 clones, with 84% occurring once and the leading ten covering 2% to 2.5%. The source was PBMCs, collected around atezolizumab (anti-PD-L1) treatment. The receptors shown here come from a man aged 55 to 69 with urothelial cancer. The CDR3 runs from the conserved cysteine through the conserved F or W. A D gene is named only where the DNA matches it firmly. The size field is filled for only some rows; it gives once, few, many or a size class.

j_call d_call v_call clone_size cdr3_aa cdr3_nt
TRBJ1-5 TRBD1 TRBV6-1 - CASSPRQGSQPQHF TGTGCCAGCAGTCCTCGACAGGGCTCTCAGCCCCAGCATTTT
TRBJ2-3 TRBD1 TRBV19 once CASSRDRQGVIDGDTQYF TGTGCCAGTAGTAGGGACAGACAGGGAGTTATAGATGGAGATACGCAGTATTTT
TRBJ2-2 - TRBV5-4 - CASSPTGTRYTGELFF TGTGCCAGCAGCCCGACAGGCACTCGCTACACCGGGGAGCTGTTTTTT
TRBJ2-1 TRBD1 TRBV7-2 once CASSFPGQVGRQRHEQFF TGTGCCAGCAGCTTCCCTGGACAGGTCGGAAGACAACGCCATGAGCAGTTCTTC
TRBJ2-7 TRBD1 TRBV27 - CASGTRQGEIYEQYF TGTGCCAGCGGAACTCGACAGGGGGAGATCTACGAGCAGTACTTC
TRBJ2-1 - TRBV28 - CASSPLRRRGDEQFF TGTGCCAGCAGTCCCCTGCGCAGGAGGGGCGATGAGCAGTTCTTC
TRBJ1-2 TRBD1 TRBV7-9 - CASSLAPGQGAYGYTF TGTGCCAGCAGCTTAGCGCCTGGACAGGGAGCGTATGGCTACACCTTC
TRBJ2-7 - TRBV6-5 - CASSYSGGPAYEQYF TGTGCCAGCAGTTACTCCGGGGGACCCGCCTACGAGCAGTACTTC
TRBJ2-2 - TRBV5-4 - CASSLSSPAGELFF TGTGCCAGCAGCTTGTCCTCACCGGCCGGGGAGCTGTTTTTT
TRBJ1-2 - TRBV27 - CASSPFRRDSYGYTF TGTGCCAGCAGTCCCTTCCGGAGGGACTCCTATGGCTACACCTTC
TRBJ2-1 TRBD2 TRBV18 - CASSPLAGDDNEQFF TGTGCCAGCTCGCCTCTGGCGGGAGACGACAATGAGCAGTTCTTC
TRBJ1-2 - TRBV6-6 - CASSEGGVRGYTF TGTGCCAGCAGCGAAGGGGGGGTAAGGGGCTACACCTTC
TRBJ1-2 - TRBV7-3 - CASSPRTGSLYGYTF TGTGCCAGCAGCCCTCGGACTGGGTCGCTCTATGGCTACACCTTC
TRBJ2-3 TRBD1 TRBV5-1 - CASSGTASTDTQYF TGCGCCAGCAGCGGGACAGCTAGCACAGATACGCAGTATTTT
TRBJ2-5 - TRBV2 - CASSEVGRSFPTETQYF TGTGCCAGCAGTGAAGTTGGTAGGAGCTTTCCGACAGAGACCCAGTACTTC
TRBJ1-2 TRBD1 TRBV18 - CASSPPGAGGNYGYTF TGTGCCAGCTCACCACCGGGCGCAGGGGGCAACTATGGCTACACCTTC
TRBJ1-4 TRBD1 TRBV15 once CATSILWTGVKDEKLFF TGTGCCACCAGCATACTTTGGACAGGGGTGAAGGATGAAAAACTGTTTTTT
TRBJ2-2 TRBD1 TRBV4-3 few CASSQVPTGRFGELFF TGCGCCAGCAGCCAAGTTCCGACAGGGCGATTCGGGGAGCTGTTTTTT